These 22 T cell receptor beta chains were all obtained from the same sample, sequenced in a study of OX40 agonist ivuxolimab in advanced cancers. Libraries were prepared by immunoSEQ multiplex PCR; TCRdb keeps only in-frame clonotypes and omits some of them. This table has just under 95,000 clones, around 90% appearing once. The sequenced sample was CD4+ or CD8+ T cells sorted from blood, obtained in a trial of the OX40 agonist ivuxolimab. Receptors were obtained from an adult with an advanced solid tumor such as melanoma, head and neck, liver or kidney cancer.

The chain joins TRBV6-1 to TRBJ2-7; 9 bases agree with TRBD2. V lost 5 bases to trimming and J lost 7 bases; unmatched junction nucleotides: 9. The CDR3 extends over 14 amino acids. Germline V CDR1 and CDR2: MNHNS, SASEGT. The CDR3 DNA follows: TGTGCCAGCAGTTTAGCGGGGGCCCGGATGGAGCAGTACTTC. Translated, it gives CASSLAGARMEQYF.

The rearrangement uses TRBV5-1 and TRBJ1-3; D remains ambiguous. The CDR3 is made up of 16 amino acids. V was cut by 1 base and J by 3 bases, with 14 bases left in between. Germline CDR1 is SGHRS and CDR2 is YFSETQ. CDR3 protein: CASSLLPGGGGNTIYF. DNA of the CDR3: TGCGCCAGCAGCTTGTTACCGGGAGGAGGTGGAAACACCATATATTTT.

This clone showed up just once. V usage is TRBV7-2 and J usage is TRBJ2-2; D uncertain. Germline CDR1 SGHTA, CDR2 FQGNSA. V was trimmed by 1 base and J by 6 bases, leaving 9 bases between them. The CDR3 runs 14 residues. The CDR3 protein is CASSLVWVAGELFF. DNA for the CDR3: TGTGCCAGCAGCTTAGTCTGGGTGGCCGGGGAGCTGTTTTTT.

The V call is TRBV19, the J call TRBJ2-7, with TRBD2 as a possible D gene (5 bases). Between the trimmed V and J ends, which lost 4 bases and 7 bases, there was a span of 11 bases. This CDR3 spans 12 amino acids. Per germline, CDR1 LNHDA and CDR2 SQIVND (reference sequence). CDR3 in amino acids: CASSSPGWEQYF. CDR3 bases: TGTGCCAGTAGTAGTCCGGGATGGGAGCAGTACTTC.

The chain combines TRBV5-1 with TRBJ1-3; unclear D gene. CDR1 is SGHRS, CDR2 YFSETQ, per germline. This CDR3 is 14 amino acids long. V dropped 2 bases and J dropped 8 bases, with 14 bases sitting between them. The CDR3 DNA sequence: TGCGCCAGCAGCTTTGGAGGGTTTCCAGACACCATATATTTT. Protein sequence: CASSFGGFPDTIYF.

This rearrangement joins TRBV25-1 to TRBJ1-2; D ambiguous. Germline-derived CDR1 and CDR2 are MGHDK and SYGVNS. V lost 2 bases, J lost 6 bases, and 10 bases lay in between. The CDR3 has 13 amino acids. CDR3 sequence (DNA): TGTGCCAGCAGTGAACCTGGACTCCATGGCTACACCTTC. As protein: CASSEPGLHGYTF.

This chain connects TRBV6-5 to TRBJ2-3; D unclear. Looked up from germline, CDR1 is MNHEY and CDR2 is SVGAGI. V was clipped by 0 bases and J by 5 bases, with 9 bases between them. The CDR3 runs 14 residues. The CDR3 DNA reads TGTGCCAGCAGTTACTCCCCTACTGAAGATACGCAGTATTTT. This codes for CASSYSPTEDTQYF.

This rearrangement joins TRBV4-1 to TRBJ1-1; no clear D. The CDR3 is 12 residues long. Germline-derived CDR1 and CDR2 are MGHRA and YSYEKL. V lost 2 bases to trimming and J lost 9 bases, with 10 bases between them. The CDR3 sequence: CASSQMFSQAFF. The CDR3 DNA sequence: TGCGCCAGCAGCCAAATGTTCTCGCAAGCTTTCTTT.

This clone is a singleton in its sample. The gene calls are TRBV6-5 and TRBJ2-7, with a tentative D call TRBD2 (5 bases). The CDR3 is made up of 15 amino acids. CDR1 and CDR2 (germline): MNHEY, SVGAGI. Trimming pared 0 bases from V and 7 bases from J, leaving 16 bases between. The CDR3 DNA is TGTGCCAGCAGTTACTCGGGCAGGCCCTCGGGGGAGCAGTACTTC. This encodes CASSYSGRPSGEQYF.

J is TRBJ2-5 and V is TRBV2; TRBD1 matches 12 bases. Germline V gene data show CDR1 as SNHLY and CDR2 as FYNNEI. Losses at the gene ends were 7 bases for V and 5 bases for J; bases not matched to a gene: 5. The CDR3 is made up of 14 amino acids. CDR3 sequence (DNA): TGTGCCAGCATGGGACAGGGGGCAGGCGAGACCCAGTACTTC. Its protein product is CASMGQGAGETQYF.

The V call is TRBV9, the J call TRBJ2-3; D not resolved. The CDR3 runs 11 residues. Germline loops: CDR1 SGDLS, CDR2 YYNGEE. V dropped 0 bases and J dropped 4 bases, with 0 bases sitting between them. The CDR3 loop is CASSVADTQYF. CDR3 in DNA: TGTGCCAGCAGCGTAGCAGATACGCAGTATTTT.

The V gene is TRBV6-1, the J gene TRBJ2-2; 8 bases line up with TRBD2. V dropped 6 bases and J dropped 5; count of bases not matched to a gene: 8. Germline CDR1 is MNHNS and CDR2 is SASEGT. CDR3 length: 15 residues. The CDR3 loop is CASSSGLVDTGELFF. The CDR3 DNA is TGTGCCAGCAGCTCGGGACTAGTTGATACCGGGGAGCTGTTTTTT.

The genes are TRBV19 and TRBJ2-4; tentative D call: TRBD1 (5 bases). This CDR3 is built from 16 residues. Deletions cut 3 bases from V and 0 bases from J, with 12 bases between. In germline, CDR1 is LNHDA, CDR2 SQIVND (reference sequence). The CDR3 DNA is TGTGCCAGTAGTATTCCCTCGCAGGGAGCCAAAAACATTCAGTACTTC. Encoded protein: CASSIPSQGAKNIQYF. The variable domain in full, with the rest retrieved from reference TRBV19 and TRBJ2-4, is DGGITQSPKYLFRKEGQNVTLSCEQNLNHDAMYWYRQDPGQGLRLIYYSQIVNDFQKGDIAEGYSVSREKKESFPLTVTSAQKNPTAFYLCASSIPSQGAKNIQYFGAGTRLSVL.

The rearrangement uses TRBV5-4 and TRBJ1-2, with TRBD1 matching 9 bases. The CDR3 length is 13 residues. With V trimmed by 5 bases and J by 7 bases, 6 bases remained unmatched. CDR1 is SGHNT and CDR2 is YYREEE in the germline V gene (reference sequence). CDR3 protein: CASRIQGASGYTF. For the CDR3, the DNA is TGTGCCAGCAGAATACAGGGGGCGAGTGGCTACACCTTC. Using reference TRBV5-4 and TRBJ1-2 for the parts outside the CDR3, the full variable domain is ETGVTQSPTHLIKTRGQQVTLRCSSQSGHNTVSWYQQALGQGPQFIFQYYREEENGRGNFPPRFSGLQFPNYSSELNVNALELDDSALYLCASRIQGASGYTFGSGTRLTVV.

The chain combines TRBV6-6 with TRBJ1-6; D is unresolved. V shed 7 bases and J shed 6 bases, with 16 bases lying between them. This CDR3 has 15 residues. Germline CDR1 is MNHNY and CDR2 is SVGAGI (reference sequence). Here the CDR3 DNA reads TGTGCCAGCACTCACGGGATACGGGGTAATTCACCCCTCCACTTT. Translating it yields CASTHGIRGNSPLHF.

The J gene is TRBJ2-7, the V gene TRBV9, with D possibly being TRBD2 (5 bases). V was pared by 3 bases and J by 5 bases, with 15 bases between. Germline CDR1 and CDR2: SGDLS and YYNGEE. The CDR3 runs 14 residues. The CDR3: CASSALTSGDEQYF. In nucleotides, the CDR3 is TGTGCCAGCAGCGCCTTGACCTCCGGGGACGAGCAGTACTTC.

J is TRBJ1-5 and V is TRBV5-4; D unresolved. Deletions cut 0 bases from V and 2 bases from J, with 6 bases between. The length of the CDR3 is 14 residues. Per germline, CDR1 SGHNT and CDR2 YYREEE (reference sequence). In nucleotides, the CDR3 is TGTGCCAGCAGCTTGGCACCAGGCAATCAGCCCCAGCATTTT. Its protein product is CASSLAPGNQPQHF. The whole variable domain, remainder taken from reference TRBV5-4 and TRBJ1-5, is ETGVTQSPTHLIKTRGQQVTLRCSSQSGHNTVSWYQQALGQGPQFIFQYYREEENGRGNFPPRFSGLQFPNYSSELNVNALELDDSALYLCASSLAPGNQPQHFGDGTRLSIL.

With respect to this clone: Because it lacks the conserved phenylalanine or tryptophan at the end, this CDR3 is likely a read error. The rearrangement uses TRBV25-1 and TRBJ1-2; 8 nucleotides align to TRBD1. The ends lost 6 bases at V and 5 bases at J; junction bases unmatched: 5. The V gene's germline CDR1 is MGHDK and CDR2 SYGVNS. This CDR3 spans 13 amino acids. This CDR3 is CASRRRTGYGYTS. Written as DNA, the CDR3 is TGTGCCAGCAGGCGGAGGACAGGGTATGGCTACACCTCC.

CDR3 sequence: CASSISSYGYTF. The CDR3 DNA reads as TGTGCCAGTAGTATATCCAGCTATGGCTACACCTTC. The chain links TRBV19 to TRBJ1-2, with D hard to call. The CDR3 is 12 amino acids. V was cut by 2 bases and J by 4 bases, with 5 bases left in between. Germline CDR1 and CDR2: LNHDA and SQIVND (reference sequence). The full variable domain, completed using reference TRBV19 and TRBJ1-2, is DGGITQSPKYLFRKEGQNVTLSCEQNLNHDAMYWYRQDPGQGLRLIYYSQIVNDFQKGDIAEGYSVSREKKESFPLTVTSAQKNPTAFYLCASSISSYGYTFGSGTRLTVV.

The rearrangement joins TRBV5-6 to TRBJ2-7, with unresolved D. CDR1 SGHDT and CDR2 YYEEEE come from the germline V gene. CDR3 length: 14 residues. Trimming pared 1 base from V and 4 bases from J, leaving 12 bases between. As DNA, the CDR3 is TGTGCCAGCAGCTTGACCGGTGGACGGTACGAGCAGTACTTC. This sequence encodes CASSLTGGRYEQYF.

CDR3 DNA sequence: TGCGCCAGCAGCTTGGGGGCAGGGGCAACCACTGAAGCTTTCTTT. Amino acid sequence: CASSLGAGATTEAFF. The chain combines TRBV5-1 with TRBJ1-1; D is possibly TRBD1 (6 bases). V was pared by 0 bases and J by 4 bases, with 13 bases between. The CDR3 contains 15 residues. Germline CDR1 and CDR2: SGHRS and YFSETQ.

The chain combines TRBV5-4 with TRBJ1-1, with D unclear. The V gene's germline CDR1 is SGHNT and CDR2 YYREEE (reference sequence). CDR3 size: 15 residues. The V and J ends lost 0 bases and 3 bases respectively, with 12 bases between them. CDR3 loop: CASSLGFQGDTEAFF. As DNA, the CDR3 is TGTGCCAGCAGCTTGGGCTTTCAAGGTGACACTGAAGCTTTCTTT.